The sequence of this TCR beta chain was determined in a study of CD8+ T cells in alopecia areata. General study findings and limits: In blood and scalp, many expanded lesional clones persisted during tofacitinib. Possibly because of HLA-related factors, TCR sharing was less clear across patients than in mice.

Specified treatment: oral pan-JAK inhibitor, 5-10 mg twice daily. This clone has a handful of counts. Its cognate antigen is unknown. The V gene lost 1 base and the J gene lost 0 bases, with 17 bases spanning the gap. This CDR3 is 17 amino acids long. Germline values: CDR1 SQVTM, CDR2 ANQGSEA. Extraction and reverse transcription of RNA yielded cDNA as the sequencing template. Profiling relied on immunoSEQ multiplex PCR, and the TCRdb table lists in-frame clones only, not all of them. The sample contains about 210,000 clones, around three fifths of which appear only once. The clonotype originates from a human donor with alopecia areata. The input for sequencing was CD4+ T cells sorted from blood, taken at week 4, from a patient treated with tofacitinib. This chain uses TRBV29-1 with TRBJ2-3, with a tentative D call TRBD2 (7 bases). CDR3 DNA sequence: TGCAGCGTTGAAGGGGCAGGGGAGGGCGTTAGCACAGATACGCAGTATTTT. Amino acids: CSVEGAGEGVSTDTQYF.